These 7 T cell receptor beta chains originate from one sample sequenced in a study of shared T cell receptors in the human thymus listed by TCRdb under 2021. The method was the immunoSEQ multiplex PCR assay. TCRdb's version of the immuneACCESS table is confined to in-frame rearrangements and falls short of the full clone set. An unresolved V gene accounts for under half of the shortfall where checked; the remainder is of unknown origin. This sample has approximately 660,000 clones in its table, and around 89% of those were observed once. The top ten clonotypes cover approximately 0.01% of the sample. These same data were also listed under a study on human thymus T cells.

The sequenced sample was thymocytes. Receptors originate from a boy under two years old with a congenital heart defect. Donor details come from another sample of the same person, matched by shared clones.

The V call is TRBV5-1, the J call TRBJ2-3, with a possible D match to TRBD2 (6 bases). Per germline, CDR1 SGHRS and CDR2 YFSETQ. Trimming shortened V by 0 bases and J by 4 bases, and 21 bases separated the two germline ends. The CDR3 extends over 18 amino acids. CDR3 loop: CASSLAGRIGKVADTQYF. CDR3 DNA: TGCGCCAGCAGCTTGGCCGGGAGAATAGGGAAAGTGGCAGATACGCAGTATTTT.

The rearrangement uses TRBV6-1 and TRBJ2-5; TRBD1 matches at 9 bases. The CDR3 extends over 13 amino acids. Germline V CDR1 and CDR2: MNHNS, SASEGT. With V trimmed by 8 bases and J by 3 bases, 4 bases remained unmatched. The CDR3 DNA is TGTGCCAGCGGCTGGACAGGGGAAGAGACCCAGTACTTC. Translating gives CASGWTGEETQYF.

The chain links TRBV10-1 to TRBJ2-2; tentatively, D is TRBD1 (6 bases). There are 15 residues in the CDR3. Germline CDR1 is WNHNN and CDR2 is SYGVQD (reference sequence). The V end lost 0 bases, the J end lost 3 bases, and 8 bases lay between the germline ends. CDR3 region: CASSESHRDTGELFF. The CDR3 DNA reads as TGCGCCAGCAGTGAGTCGCACAGGGACACCGGGGAGCTGTTTTTT.

Only one count was recorded for this clone. The chain has TRBV6-1 and TRBJ1-4; tentatively, D is TRBD1 (6 bases). V was cut by 4 bases and J by 2 bases, with 11 bases left in between. The germline CDR1 and CDR2 sequences are MNHNS and SASEGT. This CDR3 spans 15 amino acids. CDR3 protein: CASSGGQRTNEKLFF. The CDR3 nucleotides are TGTGCCAGCAGTGGCGGACAGCGGACTAATGAAAAACTGTTTTTT.

In this sample, this clone turned up a few times. CDR3 protein: CASSLDREGGYTF. Here the CDR3 DNA reads TGTGCCAGCAGCCTGGACAGGGAAGGCGGCTACACCTTC. The chain has TRBV7-9 and TRBJ1-2; 8 nucleotides align to TRBD1. J lost 8 bases, V lost 5 bases, and 7 bases had no gene match. This CDR3 contains 13 residues. Germline V gene sequence: CDR1 SEHNR, CDR2 FQNEAQ (reference sequence).

The V gene is TRBV2, the J gene TRBJ2-5, with TRBD1 matching 9 bases. CDR1 is SNHLY, CDR2 FYNNEI, per germline. The CDR3 has 16 residues. Unmatched junction bases numbered 10, after V lost 4 bases and J lost 4 bases. The CDR3 protein is CASSALPGQGTETQYF. The CDR3 DNA is TGTGCCAGCAGTGCCCTCCCGGGACAGGGTACAGAGACCCAGTACTTC.

The V and J genes are TRBV28 and TRBJ2-3, with 7 positions matching TRBD2. V lost 4 bases to trimming and J lost 2 bases; unmatched junction nucleotides: 9. The CDR3 sequence is 16 residues long. In germline, CDR1 is MDHEN, CDR2 SYDVKM. The chain's CDR3 is CASSWLAVILTDTQYF. The CDR3 DNA reads as TGTGCCAGCAGTTGGCTAGCGGTTATCCTCACAGATACGCAGTATTTT.